This note documents a single T cell receptor (beta chain) sequence. What it binds is unknown. This record belongs to a study of T cells in localized non-small cell lung cancer. The protocol was immunoSEQ multiplex PCR, while the TCRdb copy is restricted to in-frame clones and leaves out a portion. Among under 6,000 clones listed, approximately 80% were seen once. Germline CDR1 and CDR2: SGHRS and YFSETQ. The V gene lost 1 base and the J gene lost 2 bases, with 11 bases spanning the gap. The CDR3 extends over 15 amino acids. Study-level points and caveats: Prolonged overall survival went with higher T cell density in the blood. Appearances in adjacent lung were noted for a median approximately 50 of the top 100 tumor clones. A single tumor region was sequenced, leaving heterogeneity possible. Uninvolved adjacent lung had the highest recorded T cell clonality, with tumor below it.

The sample was peripheral blood mononuclear cells, taken before any cancer treatment. This receptor was taken from a female donor over 55 with stage II lung adenocarcinoma. J is TRBJ2-3 and V is TRBV5-1; D is uncertain. The CDR3 loop reads CASSLFWPNTDTQYF. The CDR3 DNA follows: TGCGCCAGCAGCTTGTTCTGGCCTAACACAGATACGCAGTATTTT.